The 32 T cell receptor beta chains below were found in one sample sequenced in a study of blood T cells in healthy people across ages. Then a second PCR, running about 6 to 12 cycles, was carried out with a sample-barcoded 5' primer and a J-beta primer mix. TCRdb redid the calling of the 5' RACE reads with MiXCR, one entry per CDR3 protein. Among just under 750,000 distinct CDR3 sequences listed, about 24% were seen once. The material sequenced was blood. Every receptor here comes from a man in his 70s in good health.

V is TRBV12-3 or TRBV12-4 and J is TRBJ2-7; 8 bases fit TRBD1. The CDR3 covers 15 residues. V lost 4 bases to trimming and J lost 3 bases; unmatched junction nucleotides: 8. The CDR3 is CASSSSDRDRYEQYF. In DNA, the CDR3 is TGTGCCAGCAGTTCCTCGGACAGGGACCGCTACGAGCAGTACTTC.

The chain is built from TRBV5-1 and TRBJ2-4; 10 bases map to TRBD2. This CDR3 is 16 amino acids long. Germline CDR1 is SGHRS and CDR2 is YFSETQ. J gave up 4 bases and V 4 bases, and 8 bases lay outside the gene matches. CDR3 bases: TGCGCCAGCAGCCCCCGGGTAGCGGGGGGTAAAAACATTCAGTACTTC. This codes for CASSPRVAGGKNIQYF. The whole variable domain, filled in from reference TRBV5-1 and TRBJ2-4, reads KAGVTQTPRYLIKTRGQQVTLSCSPISGHRSVSWYQQTPGQGLQFLFEYFSETQRNKGNFPGRFSGRQFSNSRSEMNVSTLELGDSALYLCASSPRVAGGKNIQYFGAGTRLSVL.

The chain carries TRBV6-1 and TRBJ2-7; no clear D. The CDR3 is 15 residues long. The V gene lost 7 bases and the J gene lost 0 bases, with 16 bases spanning the gap. Germline V gene sequence: CDR1 MNHNS, CDR2 SASEGT. CDR3 DNA: TGTGCCAGCACTACAAAATCGGGTAGCTCCTACGAGCAGTACTTC. Translated, it gives CASTTKSGSSYEQYF.

The rearrangement links TRBV12-3 or TRBV12-4 to TRBJ2-3; 9 nucleotides align to TRBD2. The V segment lost 6 bases and the J segment 0 bases; nucleotides outside the gene matches: 10. This CDR3 is 17 amino acids long. CDR3 nucleotides: TGTGCCAGCAGCCTAAAAACAACTAGCGGGAGCACAGATACGCAGTATTTT. Translated: CASSLKTTSGSTDTQYF.

V and J are TRBV5-1 and TRBJ2-1; TRBD2 matches 7 bases. Germline V CDR1 and CDR2: SGHRS, YFSETQ. The CDR3 covers 14 residues. J was trimmed by 4 bases and V by 6 bases; bases with no gene match: 7. CDR3 sequence: CASNIGTTYNEQFF. The DNA of the CDR3 is TGCGCCAGCAACATAGGGACTACATACAATGAGCAGTTCTTC.

This clonotype was counted only a few times. J is TRBJ2-6 and V is TRBV29-1; 12 bases agree with TRBD2. J lost 2 bases, V lost 3 bases, and 5 bases had no gene match. The CDR3 runs to 17 residues. Germline lookup yields CDR1 SQVTM and CDR2 ANQGSEA. The CDR3 DNA follows: TGCAGCGTTGAGAGACTAGCGGGAGTCCCTGGGGCCAACGTCCTGACTTTC. This translates into CSVERLAGVPGANVLTF. The variable domain in full, with the rest retrieved from reference TRBV29-1 and TRBJ2-6, is SAVISQKPSRDICQRGTSLTIQCQVDSQVTMMFWYRQQPGQSLTLIATANQGSEATYESGFVIDKFPISRPNLTFSTLTVSNMSPEDSSIYLCSVERLAGVPGANVLTFGAGSRLTVL.

Of note for this clonotype: One end of the junction fails to match germline, which may point to a read error. This chain links TRBV6-5 with TRBJ1-2, with 7 nucleotides matching TRBD1. The CDR3 is 13 amino acids. CDR1 is MNHEY and CDR2 is SVGAGI in the germline V gene. The CDR3: CASRTGNNYGCTF. CDR3 bases: TGTGCCAGCAGGACAGGGAATAACTATGGCTGCACCTTC.

This chain connects TRBV6-2 or TRBV6-3 to TRBJ2-3; 8 bases match TRBD2. The V gene end was trimmed by 1 base and the J gene end by 3 bases; junction bases not matched to a gene: 9. This CDR3 is 17 amino acids long. Looked up from germline, CDR1 is MNHEY and CDR2 is SVGEGT. The CDR3 protein is CASSYLPSGSVTDTQYF. CDR3 in DNA: TGTGCCAGCAGTTACTTACCCAGCGGGAGCGTGACAGATACGCAGTATTTT.

The sample holds a few counts of this clonotype. The chain recombines TRBV7-8 with TRBJ2-7; 8 nucleotides align to TRBD2. This CDR3 has 13 residues. V trimming: 4 bases; J trimming: 6 bases; junction bases outside the gene matches: 5. Germline V gene sequence: CDR1 SGHVS, CDR2 FQNEAQ. The CDR3 DNA follows: TGTGCCAGCAGCTCCACAACTAGCGGCGAGCAGTACTTC. This translates into CASSSTTSGEQYF. The whole variable domain, remainder taken from reference TRBV7-8 and TRBJ2-7, is GAGVSQSPRYKVAKRGQDVALRCDPISGHVSLFWYQQALGQGPEFLTYFQNEAQLDKSGLPSDRFFAERPEGSVSTLKIQRTQQEDSAVYLCASSSTTSGEQYFGPGTRLTVT.

The chain has TRBV10-3 and TRBJ2-5; D is possibly TRBD1 (6 bases). CDR3 size: 13 residues. Trimming stripped 5 bases from V and 2 bases from J, with 9 bases between. Germline V CDR1 and CDR2: ENHRY, SYGVKD. CDR3 nucleotides: TGTGCCATCAGTCGGACAGCTCAAGAGACCCAGTACTTC. Its translation: CAISRTAQETQYF.

The genes are TRBV28 and TRBJ2-2, with 16 bases that match TRBD2. This CDR3 has 19 residues. Germline V gives CDR1 MDHEN, CDR2 SYDVKM. V lost 1 base, J lost 2 bases, and 4 bases stayed unmatched. The CDR3 coding sequence is TGTGCCAGCAGTTTATATGGGACTAGCGGGGGGGCAAACACCGGGGAGCTGTTTTTT. It codes for CASSLYGTSGGANTGELFF.

This clonotype was seen only a few times. The chain recombines TRBV9 with TRBJ1-6, with D uncertain. The germline gives CDR1 SGDLS, CDR2 YYNGEE. The CDR3 has 14 amino acids. The ends were cut back, 1 base at V and 10 bases at J, with 12 bases in the middle. The CDR3 coding sequence is TGTGCCAGCAGCGTACTAGGGTTAGGATCACCCCTCCACTTT. Translated: CASSVLGLGSPLHF.

In its sample, this clonotype was seen a few times. This chain links TRBV10-3 with TRBJ2-7; TRBD2 matches 10 bases. Germline V lookup: CDR1 ENHRY, CDR2 SYGVKD. The CDR3 runs 13 residues. This CDR3 is CASSGGDWTRQYF. The CDR3 DNA is TGTGCAAGCAGCGGGGGGGACTGGACTCGCCAGTACTTC.

This clonotype has only one observation. V is TRBV5-6 and J is TRBJ1-1; D is undetermined. Germline CDR1 reads SGHDT; CDR2 reads YYEEEE. The germline V and J ends were trimmed by 1 base and 6 bases, with 10 bases remaining between them. There are 13 residues in the CDR3. In DNA form, the CDR3 reads TGTGCCAGCAGCTTGAATAGGCGACCTGAAGCTTTCTTT. As protein: CASSLNRRPEAFF.

The chain is built from TRBV7-9 and TRBJ2-2; D call uncertain. Per germline, CDR1 SEHNR and CDR2 FQNEAQ (reference sequence). V lost 0 bases and J 1 base, leaving 6 bases between the germline ends. This CDR3 comprises 15 residues. The CDR3 here is CASSLAWENTGELFF. For the CDR3, the DNA is TGTGCCAGCAGCTTAGCATGGGAGAACACCGGGGAGCTGTTTTTT.

The DNA for the CDR3 is TGTGCCAGCAGCTTAGAACCGAATCTTCCCTACGAGCAGTACTTC. As protein: CASSLEPNLPYEQYF. This sequence joins TRBV7-9 and TRBJ2-7, with D uncertain. The CDR3 covers 15 residues. CDR1 is SEHNR, CDR2 FQNEAQ, per germline (reference sequence). With 1 base removed from V and 2 bases from J, the gap between germline ends came to 12 bases.

The V and J genes are TRBV20-1 and TRBJ1-2, with D perhaps TRBD1 (5 bases). The V and J ends lost 6 bases and 6 bases respectively, with 20 bases between them. Germline V CDR1 and CDR2: DFQATT, SNEGSKA (reference sequence). CDR3 size: 14 residues. This chain's CDR3 is CSADAIARVNGYTF. CDR3 in DNA: TGCAGTGCGGACGCAATCGCCAGGGTCAATGGCTACACCTTC.

This clonotype was seen a handful of times. The chain couples TRBV7-3 to TRBJ2-3, with TRBD2 matching over 7 bases. Germline CDR1 reads SGHTA; CDR2 reads FQGTGA. V shed 2 bases, J shed 4 bases, and the junction held 6 bases outside the gene matches. The CDR3 length is 15 residues. The CDR3 loop is CASSLRGRGADTQYF. CDR3 in DNA: TGTGCCAGCAGCTTACGCGGGAGAGGGGCAGATACGCAGTATTTT.

In its sample, this clonotype was seen a few times. This CDR3 is CSAGQGAWRPNEKLFF. CDR3 nucleotides: TGCAGTGCTGGACAGGGGGCTTGGCGACCTAATGAAAAACTGTTTTTT. This chain connects TRBV20-1 to TRBJ1-4, with 11 bases identical to TRBD1. The CDR3 loop spans 16 amino acids. CDR1 DFQATT and CDR2 SNEGSKA come from the germline V gene (reference sequence). J was trimmed by 3 bases and V by 5 bases; bases with no gene match: 8.

V gene TRBV12-5 combines with J gene TRBJ1-1; tentative D call: TRBD1 (5 bases). The ends were cut back, 6 bases at V and 3 bases at J, with 11 bases in the middle. The CDR3 runs 13 residues. Germline CDR1 and CDR2: LGHNT and FRNRAP. CDR3 region: CASGSRGDTEAFF. The CDR3 DNA follows: TGTGCTAGTGGCTCCCGAGGGGACACTGAAGCTTTCTTT.

This clonotype has more than one count but fewer than ten. The V and J genes are TRBV6-5 and TRBJ1-2; a possible D gene is TRBD1 (6 bases). CDR3 length: 14 amino acids. The V end was cut by 6 bases, the J end by 3 bases, with 14 bases between. CDR1 MNHEY and CDR2 SVGAGI come from the germline V gene. The CDR3 nucleotides read TGTGCCAGCAGAACTCAGAGGGGGGACTATGGCTACACCTTC. Translated, it gives CASRTQRGDYGYTF.

The sample holds a few counts of this clonotype. The chain recombines TRBV7-2 with TRBJ1-2; 7 nucleotides agree with TRBD1. The V segment lost 0 bases and the J segment 5 bases; nucleotides outside the gene matches: 6. The CDR3 has 15 residues. CDR1 and CDR2 (germline): SGHTA, FQGNSA. CDR3: CASSLALGQAYGYTF. In DNA, the CDR3 is TGTGCCAGCAGCTTAGCGTTAGGACAGGCATATGGCTACACCTTC.

This clonotype has more than one count but fewer than ten. This rearrangement joins TRBV12-3 or TRBV12-4 to TRBJ1-6; tentatively, D is TRBD1 (5 bases). This CDR3 contains 13 residues. The V end was cut by 5 bases, the J end by 11 bases, with 13 bases between. CDR3 region: CASSPLGVPPLHF. The CDR3 DNA reads TGTGCCAGCAGTCCCTTGGGGGTACCACCCCTCCACTTT.

This clonotype came up a few times. The chain recombines TRBV5-1 with TRBJ2-3; D unresolved. CDR1 SGHRS and CDR2 YFSETQ come from the germline V gene. CDR3 length equals 15 residues. Trimming took 0 bases from V and 0 from J, leaving 8 bases between them. The CDR3 reads CASSLGTKSTDTQYF. The CDR3 nucleotides read TGCGCCAGCAGCTTGGGGACGAAAAGCACAGATACGCAGTATTTT.

This clonotype was seen a handful of times. At one of its ends the junction is not consistent with the germline gene, which may arise from a read error. V and J are TRBV20-1 and TRBJ1-3; tentative D call: TRBD1 (6 bases). Per germline, CDR1 DFQATT and CDR2 SNEGSKA (reference sequence). CDR3 size: 13 residues. The CDR3 protein is CSARDDRGNTIYF. In DNA, the CDR3 is TGCAGTGCCAGAGATGACAGGGGAAACACCATATATTTT.

Concerning this clonotype: The conserved closing phenylalanine or tryptophan is absent in this CDR3, likely reflecting a read error. The gene calls are TRBV18 and TRBJ2-5; no clear D gene. The CDR3 runs to 11 residues. Germline CDR1 KGHSH, CDR2 LQKENI. The V end lost 3 bases, the J end lost 2 bases, and 1 base lay between the germline ends. CDR3 region: CASSPQETQYL. The DNA of the CDR3 is TGTGCCAGCTCACCTCAAGAGACCCAGTACCTC.

Concerning this clonotype: A junction boundary mismatches the germline segment, possibly from a read error. This chain connects TRBV5-1 to TRBJ2-3; the D gene is possibly TRBD2 (5 bases). The CDR3 consists of 15 residues. CDR1 and CDR2 (germline): SGHRS, YFSETQ. The chain's CDR3 is CASRAARATSDTRYF. The CDR3 DNA reads TGCGCCAGCAGGGCCGCGAGGGCGACATCAGATACGCGGTATTTT. The full variable domain, rest sourced from reference TRBV5-1 and TRBJ2-3, is KAGVTQTPRYLIKTRGQQVTLSCSPISGHRSVSWYQQTPGQGLQFLFEYFSETQRNKGNFPGRFSGRQFSNSRSEMNVSTLELGDSALYLCASRAARATSDTRYFGPGTRLTVL.

The CDR3 reads CASSYSTGRAEAYNEQFF. The CDR3 DNA reads TGTGCCAGCAGTTACTCCACGGGGCGGGCGGAAGCCTACAATGAGCAGTTCTTC. This chain uses TRBV6-7 with TRBJ2-1; the D gene could be TRBD1 or TRBD2 (5 bases each). TRBV6-7 is reported as an ORF; its role is uncertain. Trimming pared 0 bases from V and 2 bases from J, leaving 17 bases between. CDR3 length: 18 amino acids.

The sample holds a few counts of this clonotype. The chain recombines TRBV5-1 with TRBJ1-3; D gene unclear. This CDR3 spans 15 amino acids. Per the germline V gene, CDR1 is SGHRS and CDR2 is YFSETQ. The V gene lost 0 bases and the J gene lost 0 bases, with 7 bases spanning the gap. Here the CDR3 DNA reads TGCGCCAGCAGCTTGGACGGTGTCTCTGGAAACACCATATATTTT. Amino acids: CASSLDGVSGNTIYF. Together with reference TRBV5-1 and TRBJ1-3, the CDR3 gives the full variable domain: KAGVTQTPRYLIKTRGQQVTLSCSPISGHRSVSWYQQTPGQGLQFLFEYFSETQRNKGNFPGRFSGRQFSNSRSEMNVSTLELGDSALYLCASSLDGVSGNTIYFGEGSWLTVV.

The chain has TRBV2 and TRBJ2-7; 7 nucleotides align to TRBD1. This CDR3 comprises 15 residues. The J segment lost 0 bases and the V segment lost 3 bases, leaving 5 bases of the junction unmatched. From germline, CDR1 is SNHLY and CDR2 FYNNEI. CDR3 in amino acids: CASSDRGILSYEQYF. In DNA form, the CDR3 reads TGTGCCAGCAGTGACAGGGGGATCCTCTCCTACGAGCAGTACTTC.

The chain carries TRBV5-1 and TRBJ2-1; 8 positions match TRBD1. This CDR3 comprises 16 residues. CDR1 and CDR2 from the germline V gene are SGHRS and YFSETQ. V shed 2 bases, J shed 4 bases, and the junction held 8 bases outside the gene matches. CDR3 amino acids: CASSFTRQGTYNEQFF. CDR3 coding DNA: TGCGCCAGCAGCTTCACCCGACAGGGGACTTACAATGAGCAGTTCTTC.

This clonotype appeared a few times. The chain is built from TRBV20-1 and TRBJ2-5; D gene ambiguous. The CDR3 extends over 11 amino acids. The V end lost 5 bases, the J end lost 3 bases, and 7 bases lay between the germline ends. Germline V gene data show CDR1 as DFQATT and CDR2 as SNEGSKA (reference sequence). Here the CDR3 DNA reads TGCAGTGCTTTAAAGAAAGAGACCCAGTACTTC. Protein: CSALKKETQYF.